Sequencing of this T cell receptor (beta chain) was carried out in a study of OX40 agonist ivuxolimab in advanced cancers. Study in general: Eligibility admitted prior anti-PD-1, anti-PD-L1 or anti-CTLA-4 therapy; about 42% had some.

The protocol was immunoSEQ multiplex PCR, while the TCRdb copy is restricted to in-frame clones and leaves out a portion. Here the sample spans about 36,000 clones, about 70% being singletons. V lost 0 bases, J lost 6 bases, and 8 bases lay in between. Germline assignment: CDR1 SEHNR and CDR2 FQNEAQ (reference sequence). The CDR3 extends over 13 amino acids. V gene TRBV7-9 combines with J gene TRBJ1-2; D is possibly TRBD1 (6 bases). The specimen comprised CD4+ or CD8+ T cells sorted from blood, sampled in a trial of the OX40 agonist ivuxolimab. The receptor comes from an adult with an advanced solid tumor such as melanoma, head and neck, liver or kidney cancer. The CDR3: CASSLAGGDGYTF. Here the CDR3 DNA reads TGTGCCAGCAGCTTAGCCGGGGGCGATGGCTACACCTTC.